This TCR beta chain was found in a study of T cell changes during pregnancy in multiple sclerosis. V lost 0 bases and J lost 2, with 14 bases in between. Germline-derived CDR1 and CDR2 are LNHDA and SQIVND (reference sequence). The CDR3 length is 17 residues. TCRdb's copy holds only in-frame clones and misses some; the assay was immunoSEQ multiplex PCR. The sample lists approximately 39,000 clones; roughly 92% were seen once. Source material: PBMCs (not recorded whether the cells were cultured). This chain uses TRBV19 with TRBJ1-5; D gene uncertain. This TCR came from a female donor with multiple sclerosis, enrolled in a pregnancy study. The CDR3 region is CASSIDLIPAGNQPQHF. CDR3 DNA sequence: TGTGCCAGTAGTATAGATCTAATACCTGCTGGCAATCAGCCCCAGCATTTT.